One sample yielded the 18 T cell receptor beta chains listed below, sequenced in a study of blood T cell repertoires in COVID-19. Clones were sequenced by immunoSEQ multiplex PCR, and TCRdb holds only the in-frame ones, with some missing. The data contain 90,000 to 100,000 clones, approximately 86% of them singletons. Sample: peripheral blood. These receptors all stem from a man at least 80 years old with acute or convalescent COVID-19.

This chain uses TRBV28 with TRBJ2-1, with TRBD2 matching over 8 bases. Germline V lookup: CDR1 MDHEN, CDR2 SYDVKM. The CDR3 runs 15 residues. J lost 8 bases, V lost 7 bases, and 13 bases had no gene match. CDR3 sequence (DNA): TGTGCCAGCATCCCAGCGGGAGCGCCCCTCGATGAGCAGTTCTTC. Translation gives CASIPAGAPLDEQFF.

The chain links TRBV5-6 to TRBJ2-7; weak D call: TRBD1 (6 bases). The V and J ends lost 2 bases and 3 bases respectively, with 12 bases between them. CDR1 is SGHDT, CDR2 YYEEEE, per germline. The CDR3 runs 14 residues. In DNA, the CDR3 is TGTGCCAGCAGCTTAACAGGGTTGAACTACGAGCAGTACTTC. It specifies CASSLTGLNYEQYF.

The genes are TRBV4-2 and TRBJ1-1; D unresolved. CDR3 size: 16 residues. V was cut by 1 base and J by 0 bases, with 12 bases left in between. Germline V gene sequence: CDR1 LGHNA, CDR2 YNFKEQ. The CDR3 DNA sequence: TGTGCCAGCAGCCAAGTAGGAGGACCGCTGAACACTGAAGCTTTCTTT. Translated: CASSQVGGPLNTEAFF.

This clone was counted between two and nine times. This chain connects TRBV29-1 to TRBJ2-3, with TRBD2 matching over 10 bases. In germline, CDR1 is SQVTM, CDR2 ANQGSEA. CDR3 size: 14 residues. The V segment lost 2 bases and the J segment 5 bases; nucleotides outside the gene matches: 4. Here the CDR3 DNA reads TGCAGCGTTGAAAGGAGCGGGAGGGGAGATACGCAGTATTTT. As protein: CSVERSGRGDTQYF.

The V call is TRBV12-3 or TRBV12-4, the J call TRBJ1-1, with D unresolved. CDR3 length: 13 residues. V lost 5 bases, J lost 2 bases, and 9 bases lay in between. This CDR3 is CASSPRDNTEAFF. CDR3 in DNA: TGTGCCAGCAGTCCCCGGGATAACACTGAAGCTTTCTTT.

The chain joins TRBV3-1 (or the pseudogene TRBV3-2) to TRBJ2-3, with 7 positions matching TRBD2. Trimming cost V 4 bases and J 4 bases; bases outside gene matches: 14. The CDR3 extends over 17 amino acids. Germline CDR1 reads LGHDT; CDR2 reads YNNKEL (reference sequence). CDR3 nucleotide sequence: TGTGCCAGCAGCCCGGGAGGAGGCGGGAGATGGGCAGATACGCAGTATTTT. Translation: CASSPGGGGRWADTQYF.

The gene calls are TRBV5-1 and TRBJ2-2, with D possibly matching TRBD1 (6 bases). The CDR3 spans 15 residues. V lost 2 bases, J lost 0 bases, and 8 bases lay in between. Germline lookup yields CDR1 SGHRS and CDR2 YFSETQ. Here the CDR3 reads CASSLQGTNTGELFF. In DNA form, the CDR3 reads TGCGCCAGCAGCTTACAGGGAACGAACACCGGGGAGCTGTTTTTT.

The genes are TRBV6-5 and TRBJ2-7, with 10 positions matching TRBD2. Germline CDR1 MNHEY, CDR2 SVGAGI. The trim removed 8 bases at V and 0 bases at J, leaving 1 base unmatched. The CDR3 is 13 residues long. Here the CDR3 DNA reads TGTGCCAGCCAGCGGGAGGGCTCCTACGAGCAGTACTTC. This encodes CASQREGSYEQYF.

The chain carries TRBV6-2 or TRBV6-3 and TRBJ2-2; possible D gene TRBD2, 6 bases. This CDR3 has 16 residues. With 5 bases removed from V and 0 bases from J, the gap between germline ends came to 13 bases. The germline CDR1 and CDR2 sequences are MNHEY and SVGEGT. The CDR3 region is CASSMTGVANTGELFF. CDR3 nucleotides: TGTGCCAGCAGTATGACGGGAGTCGCGAACACCGGGGAGCTGTTTTTT.

The rearrangement uses TRBV6-5 and TRBJ1-1; perhaps TRBD1 as D (6 bases). The CDR3 has 15 amino acids. Trimming pared 6 bases from V and 0 bases from J, leaving 14 bases between. From germline, CDR1 is MNHEY and CDR2 SVGAGI. In DNA form, the CDR3 reads TGTGCCAGCAGCCCCCTAGGGACAATGAACACTGAAGCTTTCTTT. This sequence encodes CASSPLGTMNTEAFF.

The V gene is TRBV6-5, the J gene TRBJ1-2; D is ambiguous. The CDR3 length is 16 residues. Trimming took off 0 bases at V and 7 bases at J, with 18 bases between the two ends. The germline CDR1 and CDR2 sequences are MNHEY and SVGAGI. CDR3: CASSYSLSDFPLGYTF. The CDR3 DNA sequence: TGTGCCAGCAGTTACTCGTTGTCAGATTTTCCTCTTGGCTACACCTTC.

This clone was detected only a few times. V and J are TRBV5-5 and TRBJ2-7; 10 nucleotides match TRBD2. Germline V lookup: CDR1 SGHKS, CDR2 YYEKEE (reference sequence). Trimming cost V 4 bases and J 3 bases; bases outside gene matches: 13. The CDR3 spans 17 residues. CDR3 sequence: CASSHRSSGSQFYEQYF. The CDR3 region has the DNA TGTGCCAGCAGCCATCGTTCTAGCGGGAGTCAATTCTACGAGCAGTACTTC.

The chain links TRBV24-1 to TRBJ2-1, with D possibly matching TRBD2 (5 bases). The CDR3 loop spans 15 amino acids. Trimming cost V 5 bases and J 0 bases, with 10 bases left between them. The V gene's germline CDR1 is KGHDR and CDR2 SFDVKD. The CDR3: CATSALGDSYNEQFF. The CDR3 DNA sequence: TGTGCCACCAGTGCCCTGGGAGACTCCTACAATGAGCAGTTCTTC.

This clone appeared a few times. The chain carries TRBV7-2 and TRBJ2-7, with 8 bases aligning to TRBD2. The CDR3 spans 16 residues. CDR1 SGHTA and CDR2 FQGNSA come from the germline V gene. V trimming: 1 base; J trimming: 3 bases; junction bases outside the gene matches: 8. This chain's CDR3 is CASSLVGGRSGYEQYF. The CDR3 DNA is TGTGCCAGCAGCTTAGTTGGCGGGAGGTCTGGCTACGAGCAGTACTTC.

The V gene is TRBV5-1, the J gene TRBJ2-7; D is possibly TRBD2 (5 bases). The ends were cut back, 4 bases at V and 0 bases at J, with 11 bases in the middle. The germline CDR1 and CDR2 sequences are SGHRS and YFSETQ. The CDR3 is 14 residues long. The CDR3 spells CASSPKLDSYEQYF. CDR3 nucleotides: TGCGCCAGCAGCCCCAAACTAGACTCCTACGAGCAGTACTTC. The full variable domain, in which reference TRBV5-1 and TRBJ2-7 provide the parts outside the CDR3, is KAGVTQTPRYLIKTRGQQVTLSCSPISGHRSVSWYQQTPGQGLQFLFEYFSETQRNKGNFPGRFSGRQFSNSRSEMNVSTLELGDSALYLCASSPKLDSYEQYFGPGTRLTVT.

The chain joins TRBV12-3 or TRBV12-4 to TRBJ2-7; D gene uncertain. The CDR3 length is 12 residues. With 6 bases removed from V and 0 bases from J, the gap between germline ends came to 6 bases. DNA for the CDR3: TGTGCCAGCAGCTCAGACTCCTACGAGCAGTACTTC. Protein: CASSSDSYEQYF.

The V and J genes are TRBV4-1 and TRBJ2-7, with 7 nucleotides matching TRBD1. The germline CDR1 and CDR2 sequences are MGHRA and YSYEKL. The junction had 9 bases not matched to a gene; V was cut back by 4 bases and J by 3 bases. There are 15 residues in the CDR3. CDR3 sequence: CASSLVQGLSYEQYF. CDR3 nucleotide sequence: TGCGCCAGCAGCCTCGTACAGGGGCTCAGCTACGAGCAGTACTTC.

The count of this clone is one. The V and J genes are TRBV28 and TRBJ1-5; D is perhaps TRBD1 (6 bases). Germline V gives CDR1 MDHEN, CDR2 SYDVKM. This CDR3 has 15 amino acids. The germline V and J ends were trimmed by 6 bases and 0 bases, with 12 bases remaining between them. The CDR3 here is CASREGGLSNQPQHF. DNA of the CDR3: TGTGCCAGCAGGGAGGGGGGGCTTAGCAATCAGCCCCAGCATTTT.